Reported below is one T cell receptor beta chain. TCRdb re-called the 5' RACE reads and shows each CDR3 protein once, DNA omitted. Here the sample table reports approximately 460,000 distinct CDR3 sequences. Germline-derived CDR1 and CDR2 are SGHAT and FQNNGV. This CDR3 is 18 amino acids long. These data belong to a study of T cells expressing NK-cell markers. Sample: blood T cells: a sorted CD56 or NKG2C T cell subset, CD4+ or CD8+ T cells, or bulk PBMC T cells (not recorded which). The V gene is TRBV11-2, the J gene TRBJ2-1; TCRdb proposes TRBD2, but this gene call is untestable without DNA. This sequence originates from a woman between 18 and 75 years old in good health. CDR3 residues: CASSSLAGGHSSYNEQFF.